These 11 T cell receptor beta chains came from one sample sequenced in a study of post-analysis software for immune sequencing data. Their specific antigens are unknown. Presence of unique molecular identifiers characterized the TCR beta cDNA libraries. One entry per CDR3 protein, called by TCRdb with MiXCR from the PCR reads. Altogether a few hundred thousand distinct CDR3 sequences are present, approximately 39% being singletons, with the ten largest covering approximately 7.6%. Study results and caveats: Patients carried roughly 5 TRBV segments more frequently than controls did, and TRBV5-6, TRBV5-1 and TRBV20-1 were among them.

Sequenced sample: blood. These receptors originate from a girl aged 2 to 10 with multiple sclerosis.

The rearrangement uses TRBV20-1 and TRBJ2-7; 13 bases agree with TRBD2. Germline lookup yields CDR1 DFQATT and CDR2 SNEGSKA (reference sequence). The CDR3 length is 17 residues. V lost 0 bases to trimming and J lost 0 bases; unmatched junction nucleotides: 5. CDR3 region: CSARDPGTSGISYEQYF. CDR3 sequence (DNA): TGCAGTGCTAGAGACCCAGGGACTAGCGGGATCTCCTACGAGCAGTACTTC.

The CDR3 sequence: CASSPQGGGPQHF. CDR3 in DNA: TGTGCCAGCAGCCCCCAGGGTGGTGGGCCCCAGCATTTT. The rearrangement links TRBV5-6 to TRBJ1-5; the D gene is possibly TRBD1 (5 bases). The length of the CDR3 is 13 residues. Germline V lookup: CDR1 SGHDT, CDR2 YYEEEE. The V gene lost 4 bases and the J gene lost 9 bases, with 14 bases spanning the gap. Filled out from reference TRBV5-6 and TRBJ1-5, the complete variable domain reads DAGVTQSPTHLIKTRGQQVTLRCSPKSGHDTVSWYQQALGQGPQFIFQYYEEEERQRGNFPDRFSGHQFPNYSSELNVNALLLGDSALYLCASSPQGGGPQHFGDGTRLSIL.

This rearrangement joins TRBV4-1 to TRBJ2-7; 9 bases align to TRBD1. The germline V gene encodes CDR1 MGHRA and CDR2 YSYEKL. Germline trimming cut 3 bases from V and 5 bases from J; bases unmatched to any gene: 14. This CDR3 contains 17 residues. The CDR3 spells CASSQIQGATVVDEQYF. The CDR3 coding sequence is TGCGCCAGCAGCCAGATACAGGGGGCGACGGTGGTAGACGAGCAGTACTTC.

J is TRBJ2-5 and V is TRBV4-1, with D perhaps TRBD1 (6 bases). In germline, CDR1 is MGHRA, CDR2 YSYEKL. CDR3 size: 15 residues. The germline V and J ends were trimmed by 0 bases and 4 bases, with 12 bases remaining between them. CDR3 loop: CASSQDVDRTETQYF. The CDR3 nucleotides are TGCGCCAGCAGCCAAGACGTGGACAGAACAGAGACCCAGTACTTC.

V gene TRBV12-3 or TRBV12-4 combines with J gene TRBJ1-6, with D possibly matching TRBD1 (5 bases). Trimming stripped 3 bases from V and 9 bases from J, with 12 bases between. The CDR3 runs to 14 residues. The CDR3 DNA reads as TGTGCCAGCAGTTTGGAGGGGTCGGGTTCACCCCTCCACTTT. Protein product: CASSLEGSGSPLHF.

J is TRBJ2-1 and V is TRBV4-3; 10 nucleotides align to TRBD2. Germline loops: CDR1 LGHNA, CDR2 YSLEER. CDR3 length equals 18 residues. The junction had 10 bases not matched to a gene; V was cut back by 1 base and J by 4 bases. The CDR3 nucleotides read TGCGCCAGCAGCCAAGGTTTGTCTAGCGGGAGTTTATACAATGAGCAGTTCTTC. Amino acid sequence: CASSQGLSSGSLYNEQFF.

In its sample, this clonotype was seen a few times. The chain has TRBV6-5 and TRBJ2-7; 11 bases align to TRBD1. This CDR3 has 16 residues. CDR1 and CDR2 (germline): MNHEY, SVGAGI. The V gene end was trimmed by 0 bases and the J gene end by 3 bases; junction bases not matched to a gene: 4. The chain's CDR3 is CASSYSAGTGGYEQYF. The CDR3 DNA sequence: TGTGCCAGCAGTTACTCGGCCGGGACAGGGGGCTACGAGCAGTACTTC.

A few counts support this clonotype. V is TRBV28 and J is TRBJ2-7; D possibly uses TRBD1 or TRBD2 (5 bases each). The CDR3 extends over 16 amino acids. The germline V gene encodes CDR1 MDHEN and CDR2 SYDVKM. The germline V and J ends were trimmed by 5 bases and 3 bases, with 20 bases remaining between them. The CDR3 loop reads CASSPPLGRGVYEQYF. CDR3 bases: TGTGCCAGCAGTCCCCCGTTGGGTAGGGGAGTCTACGAGCAGTACTTC. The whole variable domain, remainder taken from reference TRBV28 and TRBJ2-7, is DVKVTQSSRYLVKRTGEKVFLECVQDMDHENMFWYRQDPGLGLRLIYFSYDVKMKEKGDIPEGYSVSREKKERFSLILESASTNQTSMYLCASSPPLGRGVYEQYFGPGTRLTVT.

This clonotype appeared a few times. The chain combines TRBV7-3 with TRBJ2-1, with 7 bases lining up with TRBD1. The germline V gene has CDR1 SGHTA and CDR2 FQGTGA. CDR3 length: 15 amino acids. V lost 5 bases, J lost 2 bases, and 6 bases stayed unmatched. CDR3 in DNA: TGTGCCAGCAGCCCTGAGGGACAGCCCTACAATGAGCAGTTCTTC. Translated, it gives CASSPEGQPYNEQFF.

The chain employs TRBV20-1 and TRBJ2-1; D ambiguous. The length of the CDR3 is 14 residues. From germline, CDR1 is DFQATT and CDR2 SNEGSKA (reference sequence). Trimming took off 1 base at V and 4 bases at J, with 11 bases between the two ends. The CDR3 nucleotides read TGCAGTGCTAGAGGGAGAAGGTCTTACAATGAGCAGTTCTTC. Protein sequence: CSARGRRSYNEQFF.

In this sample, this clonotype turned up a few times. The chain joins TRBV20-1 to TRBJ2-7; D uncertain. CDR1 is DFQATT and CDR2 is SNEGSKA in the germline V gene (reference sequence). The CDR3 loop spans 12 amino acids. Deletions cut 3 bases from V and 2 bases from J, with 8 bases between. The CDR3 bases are TGCAGTGCTAGGGGCCTAGCCTACGAGCAGTACTTC. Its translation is CSARGLAYEQYF.